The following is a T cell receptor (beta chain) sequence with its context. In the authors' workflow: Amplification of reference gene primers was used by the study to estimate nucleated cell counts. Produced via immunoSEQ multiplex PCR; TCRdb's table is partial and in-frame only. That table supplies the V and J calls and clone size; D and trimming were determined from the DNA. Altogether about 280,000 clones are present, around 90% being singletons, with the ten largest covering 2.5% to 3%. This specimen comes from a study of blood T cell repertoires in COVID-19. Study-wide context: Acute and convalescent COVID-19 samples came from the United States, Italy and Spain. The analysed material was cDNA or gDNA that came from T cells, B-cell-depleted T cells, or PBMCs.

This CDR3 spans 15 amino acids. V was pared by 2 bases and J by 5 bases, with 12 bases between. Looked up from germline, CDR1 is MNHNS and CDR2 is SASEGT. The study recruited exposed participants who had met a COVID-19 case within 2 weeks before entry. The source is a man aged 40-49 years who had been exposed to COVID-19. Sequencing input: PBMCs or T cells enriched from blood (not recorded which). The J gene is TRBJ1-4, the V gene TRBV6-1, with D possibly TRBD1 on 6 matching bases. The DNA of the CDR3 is TGTGCCAGCAGTGAACAGACAGGTTCGAATGAAAAACTGTTTTTT. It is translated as CASSEQTGSNEKLFF.